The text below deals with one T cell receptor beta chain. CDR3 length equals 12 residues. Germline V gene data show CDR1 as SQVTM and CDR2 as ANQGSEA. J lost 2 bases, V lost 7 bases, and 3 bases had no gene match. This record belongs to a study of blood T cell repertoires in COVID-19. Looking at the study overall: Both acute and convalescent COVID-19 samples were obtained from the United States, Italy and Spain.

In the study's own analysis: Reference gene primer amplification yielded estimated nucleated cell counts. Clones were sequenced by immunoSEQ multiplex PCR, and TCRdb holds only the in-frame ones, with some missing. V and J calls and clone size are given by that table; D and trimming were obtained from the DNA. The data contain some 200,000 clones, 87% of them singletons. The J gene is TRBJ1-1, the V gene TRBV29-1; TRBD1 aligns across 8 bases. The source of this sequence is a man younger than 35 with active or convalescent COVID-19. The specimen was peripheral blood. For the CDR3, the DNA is TGCAGCGCCAGGGGGCTCAACACTGAAGCTTTCTTT. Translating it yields CSARGLNTEAFF. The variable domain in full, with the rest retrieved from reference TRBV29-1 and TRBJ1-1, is SAVISQKPSRDICQRGTSLTIQCQVDSQVTMMFWYRQQPGQSLTLIATANQGSEATYESGFVIDKFPISRPNLTFSTLTVSNMSPEDSSIYLCSARGLNTEAFFGQGTRLTVV.